The rows below give T cell receptor beta chains drawn from one sample of a study of identical twins. TCRdb reanalysed the 5' RACE reads using MiXCR and keeps one entry per CDR3 protein. The profile shows about 530,000 distinct CDR3 sequences, around 20% of them singletons. The sample was also linked to a second study, of yellow fever vaccine responses in identical twins.

Sequencing was performed on CD4+ T cells sorted from blood. The origin of the receptors is a woman aged 18-29 years in good health. The CDR3 runs from the conserved cysteine through the conserved F or W. The D gene is left open where the match is weak. Expanded clones get a size class; other rows say once, few or many, or leave the size out.

j_call v_call d_call clone_size cdr3_aa cdr3_nt
TRBJ2-7 TRBV4-1 TRBD2 - CAGSQVFLAGEEQYF TGCGCCGGCAGCCAAGTTTTCCTAGCGGGAGAGGAGCAGTACTTC
TRBJ2-3 TRBV10-3 - few CAIKGLGVVDTQYF TGTGCCATCAAAGGACTCGGAGTAGTTGATACGCAGTATTTT
TRBJ2-1 TRBV11-2 - few CASRTLGGRTYNEQFF TGTGCCAGCAGGACCCTCGGGGGGCGGACTTACAATGAGCAGTTCTTC
TRBJ1-5 TRBV6-5 - few CASSYSQEFYSNQPQHF TGTGCCAGCAGTTACTCTCAGGAATTTTATAGCAATCAGCCCCAGCATTTT
TRBJ1-2 TRBV5-6 - few CASSLLTQMGYGYTF TGTGCCAGCAGCTTGCTGACCCAAATGGGCTATGGCTACACCTTC
TRBJ1-4 TRBV4-2 TRBD1 - CASSQEVVGQGEEKLFF TGTGCCAGCAGCCAAGAGGTCGTGGGACAGGGTGAGGAAAAACTGTTTTTT
TRBJ2-5 TRBV20-1 TRBD2 few CSATSGGQETQYF TGCAGTGCAACCAGCGGGGGCCAAGAGACCCAGTACTTC
TRBJ1-5 TRBV7-8 - - CASSLRAGIHQPQHF TGTGCCAGCAGCTTAAGGGCAGGGATTCATCAGCCCCAGCATTTT
TRBJ2-3 TRBV4-1 - few CASSQDPWHPGTDTQYF TGCGCCAGCAGCCAAGACCCCTGGCACCCCGGCACAGATACGCAGTATTTT
TRBJ2-2 TRBV5-6 TRBD1 few CASSTDRGNTGELFF TGTGCCAGCAGCACCGACAGGGGGAACACCGGGGAGCTGTTTTTT
TRBJ1-2 TRBV12-3/TRBV12-4 - many CASSLGLYGYTF TGTGCCAGCAGTCTCGGCCTCTATGGCTACACCTTC
TRBJ1-5 TRBV6-1 TRBD1 few CASRTGQGGDSNQPQHF TGTGCCAGCAGAACGGGACAGGGGGGCGATAGCAATCAGCCCCAGCATTTT
TRBJ2-5 TRBV10-3 TRBD1 few CAISERKQGAGETQYF TGTGCCATCAGTGAGAGGAAACAGGGGGCTGGAGAGACCCAGTACTTC
TRBJ1-1 TRBV29-1 - few CSVDGGGTEAFF TGCAGCGTTGATGGAGGGGGGACTGAAGCTTTCTTT
TRBJ2-3 TRBV7-8 - - CASSRGQINTDTQYF TGTGCCAGCAGCAGAGGACAGATAAACACAGATACGCAGTATTTT
TRBJ2-7 TRBV12-3/TRBV12-4 TRBD2 few CASSRGGLAGRYEQYF TGTGCCAGCAGCCGAGGAGGACTAGCGGGGCGGTACGAGCAGTACTTC
TRBJ2-2 TRBV7-2 - - CASSPSYGTGELFF TGTGCCAGCAGCCCGAGCTACGGCACCGGGGAGCTGTTTTTT
TRBJ1-5 TRBV5-1 - few CASSPDADNQPQHF TGCGCCAGCAGCCCGGACGCGGATAATCAGCCCCAGCATTTT
TRBJ2-1 TRBV7-2 TRBD2 - CASSLLSGGSYNEQFF TGTGCCAGCAGCTTACTATCGGGAGGGTCCTACAATGAGCAGTTCTTC
TRBJ2-7 TRBV7-9 - - CASSLIAEQYF TGTGCCAGCAGCCTTATAGCCGAGCAGTACTTC
TRBJ2-2 TRBV6-1 - few CASRIGGIDLFPTGELFF TGTGCCAGCAGGATCGGGGGAATCGACTTATTTCCCACCGGGGAGCTGTTTTTT
TRBJ2-2 TRBV5-1 - - CASSPQEVLNTGELFF TGCGCCAGCAGCCCCCAAGAAGTACTAAACACCGGGGAGCTGTTTTTT